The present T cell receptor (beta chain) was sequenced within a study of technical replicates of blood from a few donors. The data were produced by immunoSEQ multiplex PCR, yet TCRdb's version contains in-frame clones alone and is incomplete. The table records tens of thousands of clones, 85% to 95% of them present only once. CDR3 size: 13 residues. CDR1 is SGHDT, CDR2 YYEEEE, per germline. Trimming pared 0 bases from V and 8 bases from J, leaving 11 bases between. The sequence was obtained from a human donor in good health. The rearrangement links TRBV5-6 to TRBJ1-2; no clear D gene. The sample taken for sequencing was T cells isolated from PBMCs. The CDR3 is CASSLDKYPGYTF. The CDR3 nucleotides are TGTGCCAGCAGCTTGGACAAATATCCGGGCTACACCTTC.